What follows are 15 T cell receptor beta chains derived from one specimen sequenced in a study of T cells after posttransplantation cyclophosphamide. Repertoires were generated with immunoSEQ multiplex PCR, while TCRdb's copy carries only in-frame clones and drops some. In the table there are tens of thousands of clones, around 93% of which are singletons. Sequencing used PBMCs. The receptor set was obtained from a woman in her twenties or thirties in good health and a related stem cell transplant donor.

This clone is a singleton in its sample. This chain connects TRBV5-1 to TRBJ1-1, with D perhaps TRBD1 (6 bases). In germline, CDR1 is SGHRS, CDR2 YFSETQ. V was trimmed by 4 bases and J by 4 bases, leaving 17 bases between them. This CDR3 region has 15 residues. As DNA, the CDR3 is TGCGCCAGCAGCCCCTCTGAAGGGGGGAGCACTGAAGCTTTCTTT. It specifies CASSPSEGGSTEAFF.

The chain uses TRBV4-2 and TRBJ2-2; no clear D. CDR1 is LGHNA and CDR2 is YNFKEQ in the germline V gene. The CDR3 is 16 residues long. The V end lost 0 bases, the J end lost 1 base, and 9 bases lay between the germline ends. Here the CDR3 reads CASSQDRIGNTGELFF. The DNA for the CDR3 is TGTGCCAGCAGCCAAGATAGGATTGGGAACACCGGGGAGCTGTTTTTT.

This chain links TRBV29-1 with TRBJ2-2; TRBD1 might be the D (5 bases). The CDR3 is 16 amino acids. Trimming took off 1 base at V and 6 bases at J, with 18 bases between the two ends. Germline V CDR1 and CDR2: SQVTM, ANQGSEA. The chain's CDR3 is CSVEVEGEVVAGELFF. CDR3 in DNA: TGCAGCGTTGAAGTTGAAGGGGAAGTGGTTGCCGGGGAGCTGTTTTTT.

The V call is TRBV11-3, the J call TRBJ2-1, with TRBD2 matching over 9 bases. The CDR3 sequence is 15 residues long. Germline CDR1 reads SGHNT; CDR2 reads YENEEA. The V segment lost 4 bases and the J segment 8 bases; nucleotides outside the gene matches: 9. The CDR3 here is CASSSGGGAVDEQFF. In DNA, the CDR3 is TGTGCCAGCAGCTCAGGCGGGGGGGCCGTCGATGAGCAGTTCTTC.

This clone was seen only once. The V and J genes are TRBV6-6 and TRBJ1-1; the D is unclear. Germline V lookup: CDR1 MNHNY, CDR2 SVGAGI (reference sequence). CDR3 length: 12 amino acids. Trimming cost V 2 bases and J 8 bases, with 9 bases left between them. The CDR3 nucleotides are TGTGCCAGCAGTTACGTGCAGGAGGAAGCTTTCTTT. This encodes CASSYVQEEAFF.

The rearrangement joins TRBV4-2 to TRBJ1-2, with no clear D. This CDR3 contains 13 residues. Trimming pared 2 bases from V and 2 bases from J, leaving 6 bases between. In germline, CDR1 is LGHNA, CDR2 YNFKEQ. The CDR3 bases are TGTGCCAGCAGCCAAAGTAACAACTATGGCTACACCTTC. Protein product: CASSQSNNYGYTF.

The DNA for the CDR3 is TGCGCCAGCAGCCAAGAGCCAGCGGGGGGGCCAGCTCCCGGGGAGCTGTTTTTT. This codes for CASSQEPAGGPAPGELFF. The gene calls are TRBV4-1 and TRBJ2-2, with 10 bases aligning to TRBD2. The V gene's germline CDR1 is MGHRA and CDR2 YSYEKL. CDR3 length: 18 residues. The trim removed 0 bases at V and 6 bases at J, leaving 10 bases unmatched.

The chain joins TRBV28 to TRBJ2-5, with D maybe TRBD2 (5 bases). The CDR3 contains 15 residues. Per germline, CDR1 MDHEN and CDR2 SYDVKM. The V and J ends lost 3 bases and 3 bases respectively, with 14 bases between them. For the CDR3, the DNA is TGTGCCAGCAGTTTGGGCGGAATGGGAGAAGAGACCCAGTACTTC. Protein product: CASSLGGMGEETQYF.

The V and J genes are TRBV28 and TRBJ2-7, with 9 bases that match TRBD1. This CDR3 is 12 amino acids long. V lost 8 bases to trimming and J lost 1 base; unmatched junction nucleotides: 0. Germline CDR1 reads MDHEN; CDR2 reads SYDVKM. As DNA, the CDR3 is TGTGCCAGCGACAGGGGGTCCTACGAGCAGTACTTC. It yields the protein CASDRGSYEQYF.

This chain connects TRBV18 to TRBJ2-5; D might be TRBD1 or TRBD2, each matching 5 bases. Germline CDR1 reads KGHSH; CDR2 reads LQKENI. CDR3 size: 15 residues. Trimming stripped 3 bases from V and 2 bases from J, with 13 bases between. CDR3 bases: TGTGCCAGCTCACCCTTGGGGACGGGGCAAGAGACCCAGTACTTC. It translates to CASSPLGTGQETQYF.

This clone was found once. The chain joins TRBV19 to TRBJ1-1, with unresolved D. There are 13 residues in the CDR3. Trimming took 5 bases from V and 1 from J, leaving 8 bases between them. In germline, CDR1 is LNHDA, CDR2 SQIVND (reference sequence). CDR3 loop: CASSEQRNTEAFF. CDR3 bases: TGTGCCAGTAGTGAGCAGAGGAACACTGAAGCTTTCTTT.

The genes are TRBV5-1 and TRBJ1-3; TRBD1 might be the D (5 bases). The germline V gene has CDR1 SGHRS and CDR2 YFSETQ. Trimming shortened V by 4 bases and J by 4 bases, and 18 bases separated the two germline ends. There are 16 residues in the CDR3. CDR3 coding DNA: TGCGCCAGCAGCAAAGAGGGGACCCAGACGGGAAACACCATATATTTT. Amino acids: CASSKEGTQTGNTIYF. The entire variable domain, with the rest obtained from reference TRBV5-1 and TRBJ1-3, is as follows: KAGVTQTPRYLIKTRGQQVTLSCSPISGHRSVSWYQQTPGQGLQFLFEYFSETQRNKGNFPGRFSGRQFSNSRSEMNVSTLELGDSALYLCASSKEGTQTGNTIYFGEGSWLTVV.

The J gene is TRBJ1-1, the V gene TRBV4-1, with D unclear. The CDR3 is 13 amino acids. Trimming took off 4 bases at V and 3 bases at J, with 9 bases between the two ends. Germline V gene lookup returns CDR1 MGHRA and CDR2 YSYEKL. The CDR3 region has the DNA TGCGCCAGCAGCCCGGTCCTTGACACTGAAGCTTTCTTT. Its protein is CASSPVLDTEAFF.

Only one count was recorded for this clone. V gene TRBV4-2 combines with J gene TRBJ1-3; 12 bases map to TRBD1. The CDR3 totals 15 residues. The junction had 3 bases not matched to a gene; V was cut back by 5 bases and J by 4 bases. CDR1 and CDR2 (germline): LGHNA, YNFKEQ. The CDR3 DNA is TGTGCCAGCAGCAAGGGACAGGGGGCCGGAAACACCATATATTTT. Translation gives CASSKGQGAGNTIYF.

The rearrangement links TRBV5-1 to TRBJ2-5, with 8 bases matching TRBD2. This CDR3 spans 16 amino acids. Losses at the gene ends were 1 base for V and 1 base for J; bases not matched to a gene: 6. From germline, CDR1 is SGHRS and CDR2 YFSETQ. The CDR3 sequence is CASSLNGGAPQETQYF. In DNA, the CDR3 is TGCGCCAGCAGCTTGAACGGGGGGGCGCCCCAAGAGACCCAGTACTTC.